Sequencing of this T cell receptor (beta chain) was carried out in a study of cytomegalovirus exposure and HLA in healthy donors. Germline CDR1 SGHTA, CDR2 FQGNSA. V was clipped by 5 bases and J by 6 bases; unmatched bases: 6. This CDR3 has 14 residues. The PCR contained 60 Vbeta and 13 Jbeta primers. Original processing notes: Roughly 12 million of about 88 million unique TCR beta chains were shared, per a later count. Sequenced by immunoSEQ multiplex PCR; TCRdb stores in-frame clones only, minus some. V and J calls and clone size follow that table, whereas D and trimming were derived from the DNA. The sample includes more than 45,000 clones, approximately 70% of them seen just once. Regarding this clone: What it binds is not known.

Study results and limitations: Sequencing depth across donors, presence/absence analyses assumed, was roughly uniform. Follow-up analysis later connected one missense variant in DCLRE1C with trimming of TCR beta V- and J-genes. According to a later analysis, most TCR beta chains associated with CMV appeared HLA-restricted.

The source material was PBMCs. The chain carries TRBV7-2 and TRBJ2-5; 10 positions match TRBD1. This clonotype originated in a woman aged 60 to 75 in good health and CMV-seropositive. CDR3 region: CASSPGQGEKTQYF. CDR3 coding DNA: TGTGCCAGCAGCCCCGGACAGGGGGAAAAGACCCAGTACTTC.